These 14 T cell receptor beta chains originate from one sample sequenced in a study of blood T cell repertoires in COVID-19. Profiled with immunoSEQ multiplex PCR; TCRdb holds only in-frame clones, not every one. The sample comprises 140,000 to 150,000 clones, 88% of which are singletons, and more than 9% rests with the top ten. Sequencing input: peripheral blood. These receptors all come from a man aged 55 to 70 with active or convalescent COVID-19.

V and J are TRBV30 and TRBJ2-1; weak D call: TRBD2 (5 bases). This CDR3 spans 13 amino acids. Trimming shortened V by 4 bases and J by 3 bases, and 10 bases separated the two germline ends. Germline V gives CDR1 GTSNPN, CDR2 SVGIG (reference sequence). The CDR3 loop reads CAWTYSDYNEQFF. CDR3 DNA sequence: TGTGCCTGGACGTATAGCGACTACAATGAGCAGTTCTTC.

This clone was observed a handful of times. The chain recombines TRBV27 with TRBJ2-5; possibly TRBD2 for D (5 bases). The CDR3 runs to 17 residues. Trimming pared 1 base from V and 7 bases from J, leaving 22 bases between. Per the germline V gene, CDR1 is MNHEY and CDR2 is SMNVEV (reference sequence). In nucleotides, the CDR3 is TGTGCCAGCAGTTTATTCTCCCGGGATCCCGTCGCGGGGACCCAGTACTTC. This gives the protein CASSLFSRDPVAGTQYF.

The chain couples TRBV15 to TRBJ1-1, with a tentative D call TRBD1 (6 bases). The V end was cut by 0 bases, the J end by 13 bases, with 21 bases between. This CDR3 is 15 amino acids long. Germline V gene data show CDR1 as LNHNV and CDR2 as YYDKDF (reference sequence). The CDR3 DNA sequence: TGTGCCACCAGCAGAGATCGGAATGGACAGTCAAATGGTTTCTTT. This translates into CATSRDRNGQSNGFF.

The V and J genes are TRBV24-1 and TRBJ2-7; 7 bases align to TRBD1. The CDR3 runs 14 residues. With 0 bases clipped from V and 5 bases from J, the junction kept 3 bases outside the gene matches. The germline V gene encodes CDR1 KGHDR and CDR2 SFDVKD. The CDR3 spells CATSDLRDSNEQYF. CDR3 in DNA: TGTGCCACCAGTGATTTGCGGGACAGTAACGAGCAGTACTTC.

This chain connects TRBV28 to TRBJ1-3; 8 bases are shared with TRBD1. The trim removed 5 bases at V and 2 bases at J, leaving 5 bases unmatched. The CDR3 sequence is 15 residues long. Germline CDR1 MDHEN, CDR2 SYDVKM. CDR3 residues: CASSTWTGTGNTIYF. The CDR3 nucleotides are TGTGCCAGCAGTACTTGGACAGGGACTGGAAACACCATATATTTT.

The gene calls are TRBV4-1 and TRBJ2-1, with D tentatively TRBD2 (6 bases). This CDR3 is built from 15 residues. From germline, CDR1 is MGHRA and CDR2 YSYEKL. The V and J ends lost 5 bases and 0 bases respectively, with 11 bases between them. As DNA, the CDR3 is TGCGCCAGCAGCTTTAGCGGAAGCTCCTACAATGAGCAGTTCTTC. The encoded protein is CASSFSGSSYNEQFF.

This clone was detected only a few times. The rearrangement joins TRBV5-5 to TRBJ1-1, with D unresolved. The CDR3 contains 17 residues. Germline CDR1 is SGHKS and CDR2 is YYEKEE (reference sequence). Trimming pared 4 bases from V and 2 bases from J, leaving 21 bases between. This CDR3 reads CASSTPSVGRTNTEAFF. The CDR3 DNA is TGTGCCAGCAGCACGCCTAGCGTGGGTAGAACAAACACTGAAGCTTTCTTT.

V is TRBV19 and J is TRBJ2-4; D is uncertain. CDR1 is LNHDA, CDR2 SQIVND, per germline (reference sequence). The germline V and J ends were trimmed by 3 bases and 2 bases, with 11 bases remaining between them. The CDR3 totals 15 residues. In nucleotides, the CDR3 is TGTGCCAGTAGTATGAATGCAGTATCCAAAAACATTCAGTACTTC. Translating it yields CASSMNAVSKNIQYF.

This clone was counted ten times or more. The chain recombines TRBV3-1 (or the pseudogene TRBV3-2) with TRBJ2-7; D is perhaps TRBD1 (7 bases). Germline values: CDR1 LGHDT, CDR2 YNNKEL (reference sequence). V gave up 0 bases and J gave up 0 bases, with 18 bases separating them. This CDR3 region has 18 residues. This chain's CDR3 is CASSQEGGLARSSYEQYF. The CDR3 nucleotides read TGTGCCAGCAGCCAAGAAGGGGGCCTAGCGAGGAGCTCCTACGAGCAGTACTTC.

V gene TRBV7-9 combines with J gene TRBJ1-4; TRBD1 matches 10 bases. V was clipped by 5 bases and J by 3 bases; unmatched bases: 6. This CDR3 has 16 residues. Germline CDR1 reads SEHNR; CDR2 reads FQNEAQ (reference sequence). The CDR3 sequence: CASSPGQGTSNEKLFF. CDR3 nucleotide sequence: TGTGCCAGCAGCCCGGGACAGGGGACCTCTAATGAAAAACTGTTTTTT.

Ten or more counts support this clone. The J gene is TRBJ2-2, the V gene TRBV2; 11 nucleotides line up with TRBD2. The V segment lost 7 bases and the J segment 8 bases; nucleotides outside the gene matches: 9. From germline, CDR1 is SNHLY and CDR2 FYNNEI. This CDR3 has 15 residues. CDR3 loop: CASTIAGGPRGELFF. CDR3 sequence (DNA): TGTGCCAGCACCATAGCGGGAGGGCCAAGGGGGGAGCTGTTTTTT.

The CDR3 nucleotides are TGCGCCAGCAGCACCGACAGGAACACAGATACGCAGTATTTT. Translating gives CASSTDRNTDTQYF. The genes are TRBV5-1 and TRBJ2-3, with D maybe TRBD1 (6 bases). CDR3 length: 14 residues. Germline V CDR1 and CDR2: SGHRS, YFSETQ. The germline V and J ends were trimmed by 4 bases and 2 bases, with 11 bases remaining between them.

CDR3 coding DNA: TGTGCCAGCAGCCGACAGGGAGGCTCTGGGGCCAACGTCCTGACTTTC. Translation: CASSRQGGSGANVLTF. The J gene is TRBJ2-6, the V gene TRBV6-6; tentative D call: TRBD1 (7 bases). CDR3 length equals 16 residues. Germline V gene data show CDR1 as MNHNY and CDR2 as SVGAGI (reference sequence). Trimming removed 6 bases at V and 0 bases at J, with 12 bases between.

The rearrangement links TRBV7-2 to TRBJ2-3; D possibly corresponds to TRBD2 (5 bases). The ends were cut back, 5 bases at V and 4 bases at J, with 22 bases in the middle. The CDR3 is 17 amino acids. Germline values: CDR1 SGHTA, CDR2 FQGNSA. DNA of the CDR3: TGTGCCAGCAGCCTCTTAGGAGGTCCCTCAATCTCAGATACGCAGTATTTT. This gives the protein CASSLLGGPSISDTQYF.